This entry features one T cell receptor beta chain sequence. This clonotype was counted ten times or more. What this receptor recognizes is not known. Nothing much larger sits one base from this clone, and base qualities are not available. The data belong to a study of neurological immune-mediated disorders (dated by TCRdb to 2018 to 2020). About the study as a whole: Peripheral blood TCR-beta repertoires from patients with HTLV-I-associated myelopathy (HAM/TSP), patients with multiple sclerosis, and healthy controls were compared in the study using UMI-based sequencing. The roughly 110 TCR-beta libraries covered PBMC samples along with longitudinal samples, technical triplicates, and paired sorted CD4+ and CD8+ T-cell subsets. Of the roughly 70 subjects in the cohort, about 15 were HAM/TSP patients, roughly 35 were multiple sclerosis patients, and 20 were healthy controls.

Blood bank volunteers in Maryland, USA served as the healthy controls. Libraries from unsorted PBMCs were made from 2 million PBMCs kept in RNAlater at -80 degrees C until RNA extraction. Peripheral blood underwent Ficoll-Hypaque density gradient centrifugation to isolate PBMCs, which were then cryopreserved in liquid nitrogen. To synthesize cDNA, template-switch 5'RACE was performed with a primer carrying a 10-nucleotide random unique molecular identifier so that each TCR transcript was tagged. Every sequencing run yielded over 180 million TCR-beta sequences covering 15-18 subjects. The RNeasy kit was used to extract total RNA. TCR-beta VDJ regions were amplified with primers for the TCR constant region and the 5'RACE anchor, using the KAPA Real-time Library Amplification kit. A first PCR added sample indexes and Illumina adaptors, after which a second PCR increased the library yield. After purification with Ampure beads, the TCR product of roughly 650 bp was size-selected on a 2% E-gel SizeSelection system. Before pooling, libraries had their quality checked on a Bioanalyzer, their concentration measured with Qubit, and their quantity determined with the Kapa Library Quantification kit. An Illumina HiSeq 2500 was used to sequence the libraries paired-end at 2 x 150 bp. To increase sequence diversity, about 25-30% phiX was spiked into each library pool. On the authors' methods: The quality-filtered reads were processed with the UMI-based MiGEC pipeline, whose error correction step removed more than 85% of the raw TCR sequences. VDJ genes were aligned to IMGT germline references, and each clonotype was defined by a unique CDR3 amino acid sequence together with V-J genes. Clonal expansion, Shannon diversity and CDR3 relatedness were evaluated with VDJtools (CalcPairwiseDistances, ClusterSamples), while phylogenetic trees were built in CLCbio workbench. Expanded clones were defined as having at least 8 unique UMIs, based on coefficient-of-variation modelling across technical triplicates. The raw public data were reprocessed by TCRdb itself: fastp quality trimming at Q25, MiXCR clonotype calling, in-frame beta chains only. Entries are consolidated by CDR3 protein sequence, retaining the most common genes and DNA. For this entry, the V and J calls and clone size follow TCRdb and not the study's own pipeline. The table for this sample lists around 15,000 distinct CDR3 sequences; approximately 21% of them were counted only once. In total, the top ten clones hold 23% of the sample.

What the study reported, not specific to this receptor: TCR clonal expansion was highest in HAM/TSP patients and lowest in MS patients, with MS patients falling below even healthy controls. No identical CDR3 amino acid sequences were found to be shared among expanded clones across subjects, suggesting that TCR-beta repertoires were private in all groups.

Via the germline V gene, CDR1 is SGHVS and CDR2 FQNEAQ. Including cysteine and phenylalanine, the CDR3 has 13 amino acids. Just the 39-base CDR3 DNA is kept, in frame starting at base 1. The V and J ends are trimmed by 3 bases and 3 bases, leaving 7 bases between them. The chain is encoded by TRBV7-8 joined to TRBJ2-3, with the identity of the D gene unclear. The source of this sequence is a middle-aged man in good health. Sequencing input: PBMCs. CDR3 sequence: CASSFTMTDTQYF. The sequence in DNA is TGTGCCAGCAGCTTCACCATGACAGATACGCAGTATTTT. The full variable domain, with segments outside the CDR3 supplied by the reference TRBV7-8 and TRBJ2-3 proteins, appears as GAGVSQSPRYKVAKRGQDVALRCDPISGHVSLFWYQQALGQGPEFLTYFQNEAQLDKSGLPSDRFFAERPEGSVSTLKIQRTQQEDSAVYLCASSFTMTDTQYFGPGTRLTVL.